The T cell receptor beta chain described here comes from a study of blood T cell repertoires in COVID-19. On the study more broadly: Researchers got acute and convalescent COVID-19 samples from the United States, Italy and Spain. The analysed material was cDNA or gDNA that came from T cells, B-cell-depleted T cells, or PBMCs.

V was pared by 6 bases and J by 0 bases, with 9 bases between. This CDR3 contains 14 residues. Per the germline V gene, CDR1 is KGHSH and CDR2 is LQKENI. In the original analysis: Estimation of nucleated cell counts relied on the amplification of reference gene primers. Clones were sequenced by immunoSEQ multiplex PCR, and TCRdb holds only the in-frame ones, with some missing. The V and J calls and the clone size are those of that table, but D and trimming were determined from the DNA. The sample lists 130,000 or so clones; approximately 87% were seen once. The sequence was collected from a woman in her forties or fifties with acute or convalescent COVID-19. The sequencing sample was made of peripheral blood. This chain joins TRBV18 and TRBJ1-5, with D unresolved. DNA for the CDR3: TGTGCCAGCTCCCCCGAGGATAGCAATCAGCCCCAGCATTTT. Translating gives CASSPEDSNQPQHF.